This T cell receptor beta chain was documented in a study of PD-1 blockade in classical Hodgkin lymphoma. V trimming: 5 bases; J trimming: 0 bases; junction bases outside the gene matches: 8. The germline V gene encodes CDR1 ENHRY and CDR2 SYGVKD. The CDR3 contains 16 residues. Every patient had relapsed following autologous stem cell transplantation, and cohorts differed in brentuximab vedotin exposure. Assay: immunoSEQ multiplex PCR; the TCRdb copy retains only in-frame clones and omits some. This sample carries about 58,000 clones, roughly 90% of them seen once, and the ten largest clones take less than 11%.

V usage is TRBV10-3 and J usage is TRBJ1-2; TRBD1 agrees at 8 bases. The receptor was derived from a human donor with classical Hodgkin lymphoma. The sample in question was peripheral blood mononuclear cells (PBMCs), obtained before the second cycle of nivolumab. For the CDR3, the DNA is TGTGCCATCAGTCTCTCGGGACAGGATACTAACTATGGCTACACCTTC. This sequence encodes CAISLSGQDTNYGYTF.